The 22 T cell receptor beta chains below all came from one sample that was sequenced in a study of control samples from healthy donors and cancer patients. Only in-frame clones appear in the TCRdb table, and some are missing; sequencing was by immunoSEQ multiplex PCR. The sample lists around 110,000 clones; around 87% were seen once. Sample: PBMCs. These receptors all stem from a woman in her forties or fifties with colorectal cancer.

The V gene is TRBV7-9, the J gene TRBJ1-4, with 10 bases matching TRBD1. CDR1 and CDR2 from the germline V gene are SEHNR and FQNEAQ (reference sequence). V lost 5 bases, J lost 2 bases, and 5 bases stayed unmatched. The CDR3 loop spans 16 amino acids. CDR3 nucleotide sequence: TGTGCCAGCAGCAGAGGGACAGGGGACACTAATGAAAAACTGTTTTTT. Residues: CASSRGTGDTNEKLFF.

The J gene is TRBJ1-2, the V gene TRBV3-1 (or the pseudogene TRBV3-2); TRBD1 aligns across 8 bases. The ends lost 5 bases at V and 2 bases at J; junction bases unmatched: 16. Germline loops: CDR1 LGHDT, CDR2 YNNKEL (reference sequence). The CDR3 consists of 18 residues. The CDR3 region has the DNA TGTGCCAGCAGCTCCGTCGGGACAGGTGAGGGTCCAAACTATGGCTACACCTTC. Translating gives CASSSVGTGEGPNYGYTF.

V gene TRBV19 combines with J gene TRBJ2-5; D may correspond to TRBD1 or TRBD2 (5 bases each). V gave up 9 bases and J gave up 5 bases, with 22 bases separating them. The CDR3 runs to 15 residues. Germline lookup yields CDR1 LNHDA and CDR2 SQIVND (reference sequence). The DNA of the CDR3 is TGTGCCAGCGACCCCTCCGGGACCCCGGGGGAGACCCAGTACTTC. This gives the protein CASDPSGTPGETQYF.

J is TRBJ2-7 and V is TRBV3-1 (or the pseudogene TRBV3-2), with D perhaps TRBD2 (5 bases). V dropped 1 base and J dropped 2 bases, with 12 bases sitting between them. CDR3 length: 15 residues. Germline assignment: CDR1 LGHDT and CDR2 YNNKEL (reference sequence). The CDR3, as DNA: TGTGCCAGCAGCCAAGGGTCCGGGAACACCTACGAGCAGTACTTC. Encoded protein: CASSQGSGNTYEQYF.

CDR3 DNA sequence: TGTGCCAGCAGCTTAGCCCCGACAGGGTCCCATGAAAAACTGTTTTTT. Its protein product is CASSLAPTGSHEKLFF. The chain carries TRBV11-2 and TRBJ1-4; TRBD1 matches 7 bases. Germline V gives CDR1 SGHAT, CDR2 FQNNGV. The CDR3 length is 16 residues. Trimming at V came to 1 base and at J to 6 bases, leaving 8 bases not matched to a gene. The full variable domain, rest sourced from reference TRBV11-2 and TRBJ1-4, is EAGVAQSPRYKIIEKRQSVAFWCNPISGHATLYWYQQILGQGPKLLIQFQNNGVVDDSQLPKDRFSAERLKGVDSTLKIQPAKLEDSAVYLCASSLAPTGSHEKLFFGSGTQLSVL.

V and J are TRBV7-9 and TRBJ1-1, with D perhaps matching TRBD1 (5 bases). Trimming left V 0 bases short and J 7 bases short, with 12 bases between. The CDR3 is 14 residues long. CDR1 is SEHNR and CDR2 is FQNEAQ in the germline V gene (reference sequence). In DNA, the CDR3 is TGTGCCAGCAGCTTAGCCGGGGGTTTCGGTGAAGCTTTCTTT. Translated, it gives CASSLAGGFGEAFF.

The J gene is TRBJ2-1, the V gene TRBV25-1; TRBD2 agrees at 9 bases. There are 17 residues in the CDR3. After removal of 4 bases from V and 6 bases from J, the junction contained 13 bases not matched to a gene. From germline, CDR1 is MGHDK and CDR2 SYGVNS. The CDR3 DNA reads TGTGCCAGCAGTGCAAACATAGCGGGAGCAACCTCCAATGAGCAGTTCTTC. Translated, it gives CASSANIAGATSNEQFF.

The chain has TRBV6-6 and TRBJ2-2; 8 bases agree with TRBD1. This CDR3 region has 14 residues. Per the germline V gene, CDR1 is MNHNY and CDR2 is SVGAGI (reference sequence). The V gene end was trimmed by 5 bases and the J gene end by 8 bases; junction bases not matched to a gene: 7. The DNA for the CDR3 is TGTGCCAGCAGTATCGGACAGGGACCGGGGGAGCTGTTTTTT. It yields the protein CASSIGQGPGELFF.

This CDR3 reads CASSHTTGYPPEAFF. The CDR3 DNA reads as TGTGCCAGCAGCCACACCACAGGGTACCCTCCTGAAGCTTTCTTT. This sequence joins TRBV4-2 and TRBJ1-1, with D possibly matching TRBD1 (6 bases). The CDR3 extends over 15 amino acids. Germline V gene sequence: CDR1 LGHNA, CDR2 YNFKEQ. The germline V and J ends were trimmed by 3 bases and 6 bases, with 17 bases remaining between them.

V gene TRBV18 combines with J gene TRBJ2-2; D gene uncertain. The V end was cut by 3 bases, the J end by 4 bases, with 15 bases between. The CDR3 runs to 16 residues. In germline, CDR1 is KGHSH, CDR2 LQKENI. CDR3 sequence reads: CASSPDLALGTGELFF. The CDR3 bases are TGTGCCAGCTCACCTGACTTGGCGCTGGGCACCGGGGAGCTGTTTTTT.

The chain carries TRBV5-1 and TRBJ2-7, with D tentatively TRBD1 or TRBD2 (5 bases each). Between the trimmed V and J ends, which lost 0 bases and 2 bases, there was a span of 15 bases. This CDR3 comprises 16 residues. Germline V gene lookup returns CDR1 SGHRS and CDR2 YFSETQ. The CDR3 coding sequence is TGCGCCAGCAGCTTGGGACGGGGAGAAGGGGCCTACGAGCAGTACTTC. Its protein is CASSLGRGEGAYEQYF.

V and J are TRBV28 and TRBJ2-1; tentative D call: TRBD2 (6 bases). The V end was cut by 8 bases, the J end by 4 bases, with 12 bases between. Germline lookup yields CDR1 MDHEN and CDR2 SYDVKM. The CDR3 has 13 amino acids. CDR3 region: CASERVTYNEQFF. DNA for the CDR3: TGTGCCAGCGAGCGGGTCACGTACAATGAGCAGTTCTTC.

This sequence joins TRBV20-1 and TRBJ1-1, with unresolved D. Germline CDR1 DFQATT, CDR2 SNEGSKA (reference sequence). CDR3 size: 11 residues. With 7 bases removed from V and 1 base from J, the gap between germline ends came to 7 bases. CDR3 nucleotide sequence: TGCAGTGAGGCGGGGAACACTGAAGCTTTCTTT. Protein product: CSEAGNTEAFF.

This clone was detected only a few times. The chain combines TRBV7-8 with TRBJ1-6; perhaps TRBD1 as D (5 bases). This CDR3 has 14 amino acids. The germline V gene has CDR1 SGHVS and CDR2 FQNEAQ. V gave up 5 bases and J gave up 9 bases, with 14 bases separating them. The CDR3 DNA sequence: TGTGCCAGCAGCAACCGCAGGGTTGGTTCACCCCTCCACTTT. It encodes CASSNRRVGSPLHF.

V gene TRBV9 combines with J gene TRBJ1-5; tentatively, D is TRBD1 (5 bases). The CDR3 runs to 14 residues. Per germline, CDR1 SGDLS and CDR2 YYNGEE. The germline V and J ends were trimmed by 3 bases and 1 base, with 8 bases remaining between them. CDR3 nucleotide sequence: TGTGCCAGCAGCGGACGGGACAGCAATCAGCCCCAGCATTTT. Encoded protein: CASSGRDSNQPQHF.

In the case of this clone: Other nucleotide sequences in the sample specify the same CDR3. The gene calls are TRBV2 and TRBJ1-2; 7 nucleotides line up with TRBD1. The CDR3 is 12 amino acids. V gave up 8 bases and J gave up 2 bases; unmatched junction bases: 2. Germline-derived CDR1 and CDR2 are SNHLY and FYNNEI. The CDR3, as DNA: TGTGCCAGCCTCAGGGGGAACTATGGCTACACCTTC. Translated: CASLRGNYGYTF.

V gene TRBV3-1 (or the pseudogene TRBV3-2) combines with J gene TRBJ2-3; D is ambiguous. In germline, CDR1 is LGHDT, CDR2 YNNKEL (reference sequence). The CDR3 sequence is 15 residues long. V was cut by 4 bases and J by 3 bases, with 14 bases left in between. The CDR3 coding sequence is TGTGCCAGCAGCCTCTTGGCCTATTCAACAGATACGCAGTATTTT. Amino acid sequence: CASSLLAYSTDTQYF.

This clone was recorded once. This CDR3 reads CASSVGQPGTGELFF. The CDR3 DNA follows: TGTGCCAGCAGCGTAGGTCAGCCTGGCACCGGGGAGCTGTTTTTT. This rearrangement joins TRBV9 to TRBJ2-2; no definite D call. This CDR3 has 15 residues. Germline CDR1 is SGDLS and CDR2 is YYNGEE. Trimming stripped 0 bases from V and 4 bases from J, with 10 bases between.

The chain joins TRBV6-2 or TRBV6-3 to TRBJ1-1, with 7 positions matching TRBD1. Germline CDR1 MNHEY, CDR2 SVGEGT. This CDR3 contains 14 residues. The ends lost 4 bases at V and 6 bases at J; junction bases unmatched: 8. The chain's CDR3 is CASSFTNQGAEAFF. CDR3 coding DNA: TGTGCCAGCAGTTTCACCAACCAGGGGGCTGAAGCTTTCTTT.

The V call is TRBV2, the J call TRBJ2-1; TRBD2 is a possible D gene (6 bases). In germline, CDR1 is SNHLY, CDR2 FYNNEI. CDR3 size: 18 residues. Trimming left V 6 bases short and J 8 bases short, with 29 bases between. CDR3 amino acids: CASSPHTRTTRRADEQFF. The CDR3 DNA follows: TGTGCCAGCAGCCCCCACACCAGGACCACGAGGAGGGCGGATGAGCAGTTCTTC.

The J gene is TRBJ2-2, the V gene TRBV5-6; TRBD1 is a possible D gene (5 bases). From germline, CDR1 is SGHDT and CDR2 YYEEEE. Trimming stripped 1 base from V and 3 bases from J, with 10 bases between. The CDR3 consists of 15 residues. The DNA of the CDR3 is TGTGCCAGCAGCTTGACCAGGGAAGACACCGGGGAGCTGTTTTTT. It yields the protein CASSLTREDTGELFF.

CDR3 sequence reads: CASSETRIGEQYF. The CDR3 nucleotides are TGTGCCAGCAGTGAGACTCGGATCGGCGAGCAGTACTTC. The chain recombines TRBV6-1 with TRBJ2-7; D is uncertain. Trimming removed 3 bases from V and 6 bases from J, with 12 bases in between. The CDR3 is made up of 13 amino acids. Germline V lookup: CDR1 MNHNS, CDR2 SASEGT.